Following are 30 T cell receptor beta chains from one sample sequenced in a study of T cell repertoires in cytomegalovirus infection. TCRdb reanalysed the reads using MiXCR and keeps one entry per CDR3 protein. This sample yields about 230,000 distinct CDR3 sequences, of which around 6.2% are seen a single time; about 6.3% belongs to the top ten. The sample consisted of PBMCs. The receptors were gathered from a human donor in good health (CMV status not recorded). Some clones in this sample may be carry-over from other donors' samples.

This clonotype was seen ten or more times. The rearrangement uses TRBV7-2 and TRBJ2-5; TRBD2 matches at 13 bases. The CDR3 is 16 amino acids. The trim removed 5 bases at V and 5 bases at J, leaving 8 bases unmatched. Germline CDR1 reads SGHTA; CDR2 reads FQGNSA. Written as DNA, the CDR3 is TGTGCCAGCAGCGCAGGACTAGCGGGGGATTTGGAGACCCAGTACTTC. Its protein is CASSAGLAGDLETQYF. The complete variable domain, with remaining parts taken from reference TRBV7-2 and TRBJ2-5, reads GAGVSQSPSNKVTEKGKDVELRCDPISGHTALYWYRQSLGQGLEFLIYFQGNSAPDKSGLPSDRFSAERTGGSVSTLTIQRTQQEDSAVYLCASSAGLAGDLETQYFGPGTRLLVL.

There are a few counts of this clonotype. The J gene is TRBJ1-2, the V gene TRBV4-1; 12 nucleotides agree with TRBD1. Germline CDR1 and CDR2: MGHRA and YSYEKL. The CDR3 contains 18 residues. The ends lost 1 base at V and 5 bases at J; junction bases unmatched: 11. CDR3 sequence (DNA): TGCGCCAGCAGCCAAGCGGGACAGGGGGCGCGTGTTGGGTATGGCTACACCTTC. Translating it yields CASSQAGQGARVGYGYTF.

Many counts were recorded for this clonotype. This sequence joins TRBV25-1 and TRBJ1-3; D remains ambiguous. CDR3 length: 16 amino acids. The germline gives CDR1 MGHDK, CDR2 SYGVNS. Trimming took off 6 bases at V and 0 bases at J, with 15 bases between the two ends. Here the CDR3 reads CASSLTGGASGNTIYF. In DNA form, the CDR3 reads TGTGCCAGCAGCCTAACCGGCGGCGCCTCTGGAAACACCATATATTTT.

This clonotype occurred many times. Here the CDR3 DNA reads TGTGCCAGCAGCTCCACTAGCGGGGGTAATGAGCAGTTCTTC. This codes for CASSSTSGGNEQFF. The chain links TRBV3-1 to TRBJ2-1; the match to TRBD2 covers 11 bases. V lost 5 bases to trimming and J lost 7 bases; unmatched junction nucleotides: 4. Per germline, CDR1 LGHDT and CDR2 YNNKEL (reference sequence). The CDR3 has 14 amino acids.

Ten or more counts support this clonotype. V gene TRBV20-1 combines with J gene TRBJ2-7, with 7 bases lining up with TRBD1. Germline CDR1 reads DFQATT; CDR2 reads SNEGSKA (reference sequence). The CDR3 totals 15 residues. The V and J ends lost 2 bases and 2 bases, in that order; junction bases with no gene match: 9. CDR3: CSARSPGTVTYEQYF. For the CDR3, the DNA is TGCAGTGCTAGATCCCCCGGGACAGTAACCTACGAGCAGTACTTC.

This clonotype came up many times. This sequence joins TRBV3-1 and TRBJ1-5, with D maybe TRBD1 (5 bases). Germline V gene data show CDR1 as LGHDT and CDR2 as YNNKEL (reference sequence). Trimming removed 5 bases from V and 5 bases from J, with 13 bases in between. This CDR3 comprises 14 residues. CDR3 in amino acids: CASSGRDGDQPQHF. In nucleotides, the CDR3 is TGTGCCAGCAGCGGCCGGGACGGAGATCAGCCCCAGCATTTT.

At least ten counts were recorded for this clonotype. The chain carries TRBV20-1 and TRBJ2-7, with no clear D. Trimming stripped 1 base from V and 3 bases from J, with 13 bases between. The CDR3 length is 14 residues. Germline loops: CDR1 DFQATT, CDR2 SNEGSKA (reference sequence). Here the CDR3 reads CSARGSEHFYEQYF. CDR3 in DNA: TGCAGTGCTAGAGGTTCGGAGCATTTCTACGAGCAGTACTTC.

At least ten counts were recorded for this clonotype. The gene calls are TRBV7-3 and TRBJ1-2, with D hard to call. Germline CDR1 reads SGHTA; CDR2 reads FQGTGA. The V end lost 5 bases, the J end lost 1 base, and 11 bases lay between the germline ends. The CDR3 consists of 14 residues. The CDR3, as DNA: TGTGCCAGCAGCCGGACGGGGAATAACTATGGCTACACCTTC. This encodes CASSRTGNNYGYTF.

This clonotype was picked up a small number of times. This chain connects TRBV30 to TRBJ1-3, with D perhaps matching TRBD1 (6 bases). This CDR3 comprises 15 residues. CDR1 and CDR2 from the germline V gene are GTSNPN and SVGIG (reference sequence). V lost 1 base to trimming and J lost 3 bases, with 13 bases between them. CDR3 sequence (DNA): TGTGCCTGGAGTGGACGGGGGGGCGGTGGAAACACCATATATTTT. This encodes CAWSGRGGGGNTIYF.

This clonotype was counted at least ten times. The chain is built from TRBV7-3 and TRBJ2-5; perhaps TRBD1 as D (6 bases). CDR1 SGHTA and CDR2 FQGTGA come from the germline V gene. Trimming left V 5 bases short and J 4 bases short, with 14 bases between. CDR3 length equals 14 residues. CDR3 residues: CASSPSGGGETQYF. The CDR3 DNA is TGTGCCAGCAGCCCTAGTGGGGGCGGAGAGACCCAGTACTTC.

This clonotype was counted at least ten times. This chain links TRBV7-2 with TRBJ1-4, with D tentatively TRBD1 (6 bases). CDR1 is SGHTA and CDR2 is FQGNSA in the germline V gene. Deletions cut 5 bases from V and 8 bases from J, with 18 bases between. This CDR3 is 15 amino acids long. The chain's CDR3 is CASSPGGGVGEKLFF. The CDR3, as DNA: TGTGCCAGCAGCCCGGGGGGGGGCGTAGGGGAAAAACTGTTTTTT.

This clonotype was observed a few times. The V gene is TRBV19, the J gene TRBJ1-1, with TRBD1 matching 7 bases. This CDR3 has 14 residues. V lost 7 bases, J lost 1 base, and 6 bases stayed unmatched. CDR1 is LNHDA, CDR2 SQIVND, per germline (reference sequence). The CDR3 DNA reads TGTGCCAGTAAGCAGGGGGGTACGAACACTGAAGCTTTCTTT. Translated: CASKQGGTNTEAFF. Filled out from reference TRBV19 and TRBJ1-1, the complete variable domain reads DGGITQSPKYLFRKEGQNVTLSCEQNLNHDAMYWYRQDPGQGLRLIYYSQIVNDFQKGDIAEGYSVSREKKESFPLTVTSAQKNPTAFYLCASKQGGTNTEAFFGQGTRLTVV.

This clonotype showed up many times. The V and J genes are TRBV14 and TRBJ1-4; 8 bases match TRBD1. Losses at the gene ends were 4 bases for V and 10 bases for J; bases not matched to a gene: 14. CDR1 and CDR2 from the germline V gene are SGHDN and FVKESK. CDR3 length: 16 amino acids. CDR3 sequence reads: CASSRFPGQALGKLFF. CDR3 DNA sequence: TGTGCCAGCAGCCGATTTCCGGGACAGGCATTGGGAAAACTGTTTTTT.

The chain uses TRBV4-3 and TRBJ2-3; no clear D gene. The V end was cut by 4 bases, the J end by 0 bases, with 14 bases between. The length of the CDR3 is 16 residues. Germline loops: CDR1 LGHNA, CDR2 YSLEER. Here the CDR3 DNA reads TGCGCCAGCAGCCCAGGAACGGACCGAAGCACAGATACGCAGTATTTT. Amino acids: CASSPGTDRSTDTQYF.

This clonotype was seen many times. The chain employs TRBV7-9 and TRBJ2-2; D is uncertain. The CDR3 has 14 amino acids. V lost 0 bases and J 5 bases, leaving 7 bases between the germline ends. Looked up from germline, CDR1 is SEHNR and CDR2 is FQNEAQ (reference sequence). The CDR3, as DNA: TGTGCCAGCAGCTTAGCCTCGGTTACCGGGGAGCTGTTTTTT. This sequence encodes CASSLASVTGELFF.

Only a few counts were recorded for this clonotype. The chain links TRBV19 to TRBJ1-5; 8 nucleotides match TRBD1. The CDR3 length is 15 residues. V was clipped by 9 bases and J by 5 bases; unmatched bases: 12. From germline, CDR1 is LNHDA and CDR2 SQIVND (reference sequence). The CDR3 loop is CASGSRGQGDQPQHF. CDR3 nucleotide sequence: TGTGCCAGCGGGTCAAGAGGACAGGGAGATCAGCCCCAGCATTTT.

This clonotype was seen many times. The gene calls are TRBV12-3 or TRBV12-4 and TRBJ2-1; 8 nucleotides match TRBD1. Trimming took 5 bases from V and 8 from J; bases not matched to a gene: 8. The CDR3 runs 14 residues. CDR3 sequence reads: CASSPSAGGYEQFF. Written as DNA, the CDR3 is TGTGCCAGCAGTCCTTCGGCAGGGGGCTATGAGCAGTTCTTC.

This clonotype appeared many times. The chain couples TRBV7-9 to TRBJ2-1; a weak D match, TRBD1 (5 bases). The germline V gene has CDR1 SEHNR and CDR2 FQNEAQ (reference sequence). V lost 2 bases and J 8 bases, leaving 10 bases between the germline ends. The CDR3 is made up of 13 amino acids. CDR3 nucleotide sequence: TGTGCCAGCAGCTTATCAGGGCGCGATGAGCAGTTCTTC. Protein product: CASSLSGRDEQFF.

At least ten counts were recorded for this clonotype. The chain recombines TRBV3-1 with TRBJ1-1; D gene unclear. Trimming pared 4 bases from V and 0 bases from J, leaving 12 bases between. CDR1 and CDR2 (germline): LGHDT, YNNKEL (reference sequence). The CDR3 covers 15 residues. Here the CDR3 DNA reads TGTGCCAGCAGCCGCCAAAGCACGGTGAACACTGAAGCTTTCTTT. Translation: CASSRQSTVNTEAFF.

A word on this clonotype: With a much larger clone just one base away, this may be a read error. The chain links TRBV29-1 to TRBJ1-5; D possibly corresponds to TRBD1 (5 bases). Germline CDR1 is SQVTM and CDR2 is ANQGSEA. Trimming left V 4 bases short and J 6 bases short, with 16 bases between. CDR3 size: 14 residues. Here the CDR3 DNA reads TGCAGCGTTGCCGAAGGCAGAGGGGTTCAGCCCCAGCATTTT. It specifies CSVAEGRGVQPQHF.

This clonotype was seen many times. The rearrangement uses TRBV12-3 or TRBV12-4 and TRBJ2-5; 8 nucleotides line up with TRBD1. The CDR3 runs 15 residues. V shed 5 bases, J shed 4 bases, and the junction held 9 bases outside the gene matches. CDR3: CASSITTGGTETQYF. The CDR3 DNA reads as TGTGCCAGCAGTATCACCACAGGGGGAACAGAGACCCAGTACTTC.

This clonotype was counted at least ten times. The chain couples TRBV5-1 to TRBJ1-1; 10 bases agree with TRBD1. Per the germline V gene, CDR1 is SGHRS and CDR2 is YFSETQ. This CDR3 contains 16 residues. The ends lost 0 bases at V and 5 bases at J; junction bases unmatched: 7. DNA for the CDR3: TGCGCCAGCAGCTTGGAGGGACAGGGGATAGCGACTGAAGCTTTCTTT. It encodes CASSLEGQGIATEAFF. The variable domain in full, with the rest retrieved from reference TRBV5-1 and TRBJ1-1, is KAGVTQTPRYLIKTRGQQVTLSCSPISGHRSVSWYQQTPGQGLQFLFEYFSETQRNKGNFPGRFSGRQFSNSRSEMNVSTLELGDSALYLCASSLEGQGIATEAFFGQGTRLTVV.

In its sample, this clonotype was seen a few times. The genes are TRBV20-1 and TRBJ2-5; 14 bases match TRBD2. CDR1 and CDR2 from the germline V gene are DFQATT and SNEGSKA (reference sequence). The CDR3 runs 13 residues. CDR3 loop: CTGTSGGGETQYF. CDR3 bases: TGCACCGGGACTAGCGGGGGAGGGGAGACCCAGTACTTC.

This clonotype was seen a handful of times. The gene calls are TRBV15 and TRBJ2-1; TRBD1 or TRBD2 may be the D gene (5 bases each). V shed 5 bases and J shed 6 bases, with 11 bases lying between them. Germline CDR1 and CDR2: LNHNV and YYDKDF (reference sequence). The CDR3 covers 13 residues. CDR3 sequence reads: CATSGDQANEQFF. The CDR3 DNA follows: TGTGCCACCAGCGGGGACCAAGCCAATGAGCAGTTCTTC. Full variable domain (missing parts from reference TRBV15 and TRBJ2-1): DAMVIQNPRYQVTQFGKPVTLSCSQTLNHNVMYWYQQKSSQAPKLLFHYYDKDFNNEADTPDNFQSRRPNTSFCFLDIRSPGLGDTAMYLCATSGDQANEQFFGPGTRLTVL.

The table lists this clonotype with many counts. V usage is TRBV14 and J usage is TRBJ2-3; a weak D match, TRBD2 (6 bases). This CDR3 contains 15 residues. Trimming cost V 4 bases and J 0 bases, with 11 bases left between them. The germline V gene has CDR1 SGHDN and CDR2 FVKESK. CDR3 coding DNA: TGTGCCAGCAGCCTGGGACTTTATAGCACAGATACGCAGTATTTT. Protein product: CASSLGLYSTDTQYF.

This clonotype was seen repeatedly, ten times or more. The chain joins TRBV28 to TRBJ1-4; tentative D call: TRBD1 (6 bases). Trimming pared 8 bases from V and 8 bases from J, leaving 18 bases between. The CDR3 has 14 residues. CDR1 and CDR2 (germline): MDHEN, SYDVKM. CDR3 residues: CASGQPPRWEKLFF. Written as DNA, the CDR3 is TGTGCCAGCGGACAGCCGCCCCGTTGGGAAAAACTGTTTTTT. Complete variable domain (other parts from reference TRBV28 and TRBJ1-4): DVKVTQSSRYLVKRTGEKVFLECVQDMDHENMFWYRQDPGLGLRLIYFSYDVKMKEKGDIPEGYSVSREKKERFSLILESASTNQTSMYLCASGQPPRWEKLFFGSGTQLSVL.

This clonotype has ten or more counts. The chain carries TRBV4-3 and TRBJ2-1; 10 nucleotides match TRBD1. CDR1 is LGHNA, CDR2 YSLEER, per germline. This CDR3 spans 15 amino acids. V shed 4 bases, J shed 7 bases, and the junction held 7 bases outside the gene matches. CDR3 nucleotides: TGCGCCAGCAGCCCCGACAGGGGGCTACCAAATGAGCAGTTCTTC. Its protein is CASSPDRGLPNEQFF.

This clonotype was seen at least ten times. This chain joins TRBV2 and TRBJ2-7, with 8 bases fitting TRBD1. Germline-derived CDR1 and CDR2 are SNHLY and FYNNEI. The CDR3 loop spans 17 amino acids. The trim removed 2 bases at V and 3 bases at J, leaving 12 bases unmatched. The CDR3 DNA sequence: TGTGCCAGCAGTGAACTAAGGGTGGGACAGGAAAACTACGAGCAGTACTTC. This gives the protein CASSELRVGQENYEQYF. Combining the CDR3 with reference TRBV2 and TRBJ2-7 gives the whole variable domain EPEVTQTPSHQVTQMGQEVILRCVPISNHLYFYWYRQILGQKVEFLVSFYNNEISEKSEIFDDQFSVERPDGSNFTLKIRSTKLEDSAMYFCASSELRVGQENYEQYFGPGTRLTVT.

This clonotype was detected ten times or more. CDR3 DNA sequence: TGTGCCAGCAGTTTCCCTCCGGGCGGGGAGCTGTTTTTT. Residues: CASSFPPGGELFF. The chain recombines TRBV12-3 or TRBV12-4 with TRBJ2-2; D remains ambiguous. The CDR3 is 13 amino acids. The ends were cut back, 3 bases at V and 7 bases at J, with 9 bases in the middle.

The chain carries TRBV7-3 and TRBJ2-3, with 9 bases fitting TRBD2. The ends lost 4 bases at V and 5 bases at J; junction bases unmatched: 10. The CDR3 has 16 amino acids. Germline V gene data show CDR1 as SGHTA and CDR2 as FQGTGA. The CDR3 bases are TGTGCCAGCAGCTCCAACCAGCGGGGGGCCAGAGATACGCAGTATTTT. Encoded protein: CASSSNQRGARDTQYF.